The clone carrying this T cell receptor (beta chain) was seen many times. As yet, its antigen is unknown. This sample is part of a study of Graves' ophthalmopathy and Graves' hyperthyroidism. The authors enrolled newly diagnosed hyperthyroidism patients aged 18 to 65 with under 2 months' duration. PBMCs had their origin in fresh peripheral blood (roughly 10 ml). Trimming took 5 bases from V and 0 from J; bases not matched to a gene: 5. This CDR3 region has 14 residues. The germline V gene encodes CDR1 SQVTM and CDR2 ANQGSEA. Notes on the study in general: A 13-signature model separated ophthalmopathy from stable hyperthyroidism, reaching around 89% sensitivity and under 82% specificity cross-validated. Blood was where most expanded thyroid clonotypes above 0.001 frequency also turned up.

The TCR beta CDR3 regions underwent amplification from RNA transcripts. Amplification began with first-round RT-PCR using HTBI primers, then second-round multiplex PCR was performed. TCRdb re-analysed the multiplex PCR reads in MiXCR, keeping a single row per CDR3 protein. Altogether a few hundred thousand distinct CDR3 sequences are present, approximately 15% being singletons, with the ten largest covering 5.5% to 7%. Sequencing was carried out using peripheral blood. The chain uses TRBV29-1 and TRBJ2-5; 8 bases map to TRBD1. The origin of this receptor is a young woman with stable Graves' hyperthyroidism. CDR3 region: CSVKRTGYQETQYF. As DNA, the CDR3 is TGCAGCGTTAAAAGGACAGGGTACCAAGAGACCCAGTACTTC.